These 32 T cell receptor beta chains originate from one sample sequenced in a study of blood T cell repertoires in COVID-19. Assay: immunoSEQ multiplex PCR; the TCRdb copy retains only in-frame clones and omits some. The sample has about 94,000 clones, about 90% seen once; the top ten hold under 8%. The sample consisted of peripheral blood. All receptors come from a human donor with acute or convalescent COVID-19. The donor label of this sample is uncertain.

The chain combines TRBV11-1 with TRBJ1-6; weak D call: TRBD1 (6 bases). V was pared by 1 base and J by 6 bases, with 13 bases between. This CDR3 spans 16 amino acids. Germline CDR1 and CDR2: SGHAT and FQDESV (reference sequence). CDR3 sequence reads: CASSLELQGGNSPLHF. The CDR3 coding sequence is TGTGCCAGCAGCTTAGAATTACAGGGTGGTAATTCACCCCTCCACTTT.

The chain's CDR3 is CASSPTGLAGGRDEQFF. Written as DNA, the CDR3 is TGTGCCAGTAGTCCAACGGGACTAGCGGGGGGGAGGGATGAGCAGTTCTTC. The chain employs TRBV19 and TRBJ2-1, with TRBD2 matching 16 bases. CDR1 is LNHDA, CDR2 SQIVND, per germline (reference sequence). V shed 5 bases, J shed 8 bases, and the junction held 9 bases outside the gene matches. The CDR3 has 17 amino acids.

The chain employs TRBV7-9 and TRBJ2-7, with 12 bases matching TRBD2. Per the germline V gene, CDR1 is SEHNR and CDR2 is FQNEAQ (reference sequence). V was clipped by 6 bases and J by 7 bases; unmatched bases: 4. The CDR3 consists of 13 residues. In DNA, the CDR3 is TGTGCCAGCAGGCCCGGGACTAGCGGGGAGCAGTACTTC. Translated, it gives CASRPGTSGEQYF.

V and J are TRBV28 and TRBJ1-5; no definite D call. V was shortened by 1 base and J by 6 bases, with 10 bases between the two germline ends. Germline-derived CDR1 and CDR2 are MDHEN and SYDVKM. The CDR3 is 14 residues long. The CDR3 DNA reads TGTGCCAGCAGTTTATTCTTTGAGATTCAGCCCCAGCATTTT. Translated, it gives CASSLFFEIQPQHF.

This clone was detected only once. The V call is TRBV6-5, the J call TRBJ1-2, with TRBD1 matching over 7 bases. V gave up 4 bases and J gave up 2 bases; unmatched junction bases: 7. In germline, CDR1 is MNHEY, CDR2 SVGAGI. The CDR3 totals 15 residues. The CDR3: CASSSSSQGNYGYTF. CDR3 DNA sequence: TGTGCCAGCAGTTCCTCTTCACAGGGGAACTATGGCTACACCTTC.

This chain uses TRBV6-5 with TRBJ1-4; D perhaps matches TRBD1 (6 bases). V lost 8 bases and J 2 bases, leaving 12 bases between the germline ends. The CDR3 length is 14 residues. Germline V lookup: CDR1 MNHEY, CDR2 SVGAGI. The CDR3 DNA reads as TGTGCCAGCCTGGCCAGGGGTACTAATGAAAAACTGTTTTTT. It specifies CASLARGTNEKLFF.

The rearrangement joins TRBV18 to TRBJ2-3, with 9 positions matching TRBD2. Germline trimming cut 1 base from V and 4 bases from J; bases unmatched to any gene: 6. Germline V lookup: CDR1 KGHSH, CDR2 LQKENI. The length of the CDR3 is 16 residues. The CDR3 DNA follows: TGTGCCAGCTCACCACTTCTGCGGGGGGGCCCAGATACGCAGTATTTT. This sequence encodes CASSPLLRGGPDTQYF.

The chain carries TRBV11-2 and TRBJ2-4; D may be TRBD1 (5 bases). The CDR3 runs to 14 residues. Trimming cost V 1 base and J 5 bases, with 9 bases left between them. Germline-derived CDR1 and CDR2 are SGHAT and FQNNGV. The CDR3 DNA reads TGTGCCAGCAGCTTAGGGCAGGGCCAAAACATTCAGTACTTC. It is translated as CASSLGQGQNIQYF.

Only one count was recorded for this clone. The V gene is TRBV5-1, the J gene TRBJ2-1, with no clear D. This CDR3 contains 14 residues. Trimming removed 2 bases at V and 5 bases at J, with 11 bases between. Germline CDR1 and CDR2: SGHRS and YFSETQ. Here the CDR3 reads CASSFAGTNNEQFF. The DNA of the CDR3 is TGCGCCAGCAGCTTCGCAGGAACGAACAATGAGCAGTTCTTC.

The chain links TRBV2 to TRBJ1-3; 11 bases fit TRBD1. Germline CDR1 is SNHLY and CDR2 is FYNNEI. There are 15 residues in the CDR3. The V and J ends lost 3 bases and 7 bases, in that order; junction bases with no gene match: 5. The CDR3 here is CASSDRTGGRNTIYF. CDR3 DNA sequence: TGTGCCAGCAGTGATCGGACAGGGGGCAGGAACACCATATATTTT.

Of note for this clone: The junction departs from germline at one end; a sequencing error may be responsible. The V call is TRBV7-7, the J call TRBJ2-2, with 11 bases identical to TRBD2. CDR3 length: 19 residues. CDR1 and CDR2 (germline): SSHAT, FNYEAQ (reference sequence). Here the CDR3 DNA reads TGTGCTAGCAGCTTAAACCCACTAGCGGGGGCCAGCGAACACCGGGGAGCTGTTTTT. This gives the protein CASSLNPLAGASEHRGAVF. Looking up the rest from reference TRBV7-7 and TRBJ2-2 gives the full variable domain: GAGVSQSPRYKVTKRGQDVTLRCDPISSHATLYWYQQALGQGPEFLTYFNYEAQPDKSGLPSDRFSAERPEGSISTLTIQRTEQRDSAMYRCASSLNPLAGASEHRGAVFGEGSRLTVL.

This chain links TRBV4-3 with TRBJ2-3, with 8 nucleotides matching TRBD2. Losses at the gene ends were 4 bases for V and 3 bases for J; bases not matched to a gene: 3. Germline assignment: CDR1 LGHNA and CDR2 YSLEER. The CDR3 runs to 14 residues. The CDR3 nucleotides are TGCGCCAGCAGCCCCGGGACTAGTACAGATACGCAGTATTTT. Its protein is CASSPGTSTDTQYF.

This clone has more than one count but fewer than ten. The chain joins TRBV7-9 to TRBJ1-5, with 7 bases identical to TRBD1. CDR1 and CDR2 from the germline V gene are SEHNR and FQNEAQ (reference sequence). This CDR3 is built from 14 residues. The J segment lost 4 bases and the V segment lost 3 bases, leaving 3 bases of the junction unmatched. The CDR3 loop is CASSLTGPNQPQHF. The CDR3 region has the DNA TGTGCCAGCAGCTTGACAGGGCCTAATCAGCCCCAGCATTTT.

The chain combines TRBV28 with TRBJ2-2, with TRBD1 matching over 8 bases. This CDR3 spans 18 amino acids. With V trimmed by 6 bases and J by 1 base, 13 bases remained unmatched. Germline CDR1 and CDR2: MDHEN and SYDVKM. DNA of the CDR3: TGTGCCAGCAGCCCCCCCCGACAGGGGACGAGGAACACCGGGGAGCTGTTTTTT. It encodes CASSPPRQGTRNTGELFF.

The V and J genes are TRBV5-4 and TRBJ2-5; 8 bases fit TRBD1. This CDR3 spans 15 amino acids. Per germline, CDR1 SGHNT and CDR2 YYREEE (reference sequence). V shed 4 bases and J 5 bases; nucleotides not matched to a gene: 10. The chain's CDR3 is CASSLPKDRAETQYF. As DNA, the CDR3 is TGTGCCAGCAGCCTACCTAAGGACAGGGCCGAGACCCAGTACTTC.

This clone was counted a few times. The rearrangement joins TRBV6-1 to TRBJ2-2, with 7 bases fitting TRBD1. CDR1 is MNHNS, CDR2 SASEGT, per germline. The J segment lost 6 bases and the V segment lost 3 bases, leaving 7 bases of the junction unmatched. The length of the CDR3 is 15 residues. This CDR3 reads CASSDQSGTAGELFF. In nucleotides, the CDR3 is TGTGCCAGCAGTGACCAATCCGGGACAGCCGGGGAGCTGTTTTTT.

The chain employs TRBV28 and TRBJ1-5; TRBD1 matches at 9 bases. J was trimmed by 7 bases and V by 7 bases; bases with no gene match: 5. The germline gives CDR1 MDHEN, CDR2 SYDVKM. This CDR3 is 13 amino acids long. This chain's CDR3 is CASKTGGRQPQHF. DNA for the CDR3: TGTGCCAGCAAGACAGGGGGTCGCCAGCCCCAGCATTTT.

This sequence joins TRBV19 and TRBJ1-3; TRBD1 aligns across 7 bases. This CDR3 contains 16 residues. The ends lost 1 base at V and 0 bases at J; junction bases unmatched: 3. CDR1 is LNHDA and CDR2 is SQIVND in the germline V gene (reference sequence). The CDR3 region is CASSIAGTVSGNTIYF. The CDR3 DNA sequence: TGTGCCAGTAGTATAGCGGGGACAGTCTCTGGAAACACCATATATTTT.

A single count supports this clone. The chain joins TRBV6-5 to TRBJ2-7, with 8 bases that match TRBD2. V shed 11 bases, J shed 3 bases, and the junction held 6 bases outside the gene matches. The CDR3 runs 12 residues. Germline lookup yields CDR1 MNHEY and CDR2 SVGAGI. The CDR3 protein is CAAGGGFYEQYF. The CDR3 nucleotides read TGTGCCGCCGGGGGGGGATTCTACGAGCAGTACTTC.

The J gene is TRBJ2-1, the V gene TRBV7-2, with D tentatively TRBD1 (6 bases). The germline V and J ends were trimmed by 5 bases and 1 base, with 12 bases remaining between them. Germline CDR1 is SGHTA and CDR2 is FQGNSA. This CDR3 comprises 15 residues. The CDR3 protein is CASSIQQGSYNEQFF. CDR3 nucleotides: TGTGCCAGCAGCATCCAACAGGGTTCCTACAATGAGCAGTTCTTC. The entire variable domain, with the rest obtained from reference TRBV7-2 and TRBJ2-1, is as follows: GAGVSQSPSNKVTEKGKDVELRCDPISGHTALYWYRQSLGQGLEFLIYFQGNSAPDKSGLPSDRFSAERTGGSVSTLTIQRTQQEDSAVYLCASSIQQGSYNEQFFGPGTRLTVL.

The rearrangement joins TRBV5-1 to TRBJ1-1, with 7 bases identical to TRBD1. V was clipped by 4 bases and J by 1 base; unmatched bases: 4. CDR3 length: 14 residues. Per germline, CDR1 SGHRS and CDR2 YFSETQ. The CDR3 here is CASSTRTGNTEAFF. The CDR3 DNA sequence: TGCGCCAGCAGCACAAGGACAGGGAACACTGAAGCTTTCTTT.

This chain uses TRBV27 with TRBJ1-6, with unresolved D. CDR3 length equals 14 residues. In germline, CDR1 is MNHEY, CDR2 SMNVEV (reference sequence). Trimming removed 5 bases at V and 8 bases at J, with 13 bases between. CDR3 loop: CASSPRLGDSPLHF. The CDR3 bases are TGTGCCAGCAGTCCGAGGCTCGGAGATTCACCCCTCCACTTT.

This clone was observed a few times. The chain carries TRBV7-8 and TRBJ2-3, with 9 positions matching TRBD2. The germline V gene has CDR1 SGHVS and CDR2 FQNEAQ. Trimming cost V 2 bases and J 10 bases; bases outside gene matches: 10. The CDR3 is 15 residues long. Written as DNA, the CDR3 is TGTGCCAGCAGCTTACTTTTGGCGGGGGGGTCTGCGCAGTATTTT. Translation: CASSLLLAGGSAQYF.

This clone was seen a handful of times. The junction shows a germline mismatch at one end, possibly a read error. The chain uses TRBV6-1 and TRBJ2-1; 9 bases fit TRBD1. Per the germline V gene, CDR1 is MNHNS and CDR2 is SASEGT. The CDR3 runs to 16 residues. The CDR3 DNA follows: TGTGCCAGCAGCGAAGATGGGACAGGGTCCTACAATGAGCAGTTCTTC. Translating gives CASSEDGTGSYNEQFF.

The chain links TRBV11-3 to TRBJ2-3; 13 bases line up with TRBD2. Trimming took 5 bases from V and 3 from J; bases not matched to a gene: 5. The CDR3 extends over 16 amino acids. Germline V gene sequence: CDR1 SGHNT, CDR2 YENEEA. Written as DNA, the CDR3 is TGTGCCAGCAGCGCTCGGACTAGCGGGGGTACAGATACGCAGTATTTT. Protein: CASSARTSGGTDTQYF. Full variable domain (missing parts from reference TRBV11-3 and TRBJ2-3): EAGVVQSPRYKIIEKKQPVAFWCNPISGHNTLYWYLQNLGQGPELLIRYENEEAVDDSQLPKDRFSAERLKGVDSTLKIQPAELGDSAVYLCASSARTSGGTDTQYFGPGTRLTVL.

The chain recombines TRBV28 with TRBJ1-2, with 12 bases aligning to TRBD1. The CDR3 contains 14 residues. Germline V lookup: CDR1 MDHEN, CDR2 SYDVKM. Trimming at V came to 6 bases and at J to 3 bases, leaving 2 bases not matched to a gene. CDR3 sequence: CASRGQGADYGYTF. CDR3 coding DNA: TGTGCCAGCAGGGGACAGGGGGCAGACTATGGCTACACCTTC.

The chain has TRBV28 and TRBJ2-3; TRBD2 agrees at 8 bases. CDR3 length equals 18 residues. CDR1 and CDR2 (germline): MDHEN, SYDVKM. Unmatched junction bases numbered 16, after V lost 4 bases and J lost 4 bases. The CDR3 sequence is CASSSAGGGFTLADTQYF. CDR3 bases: TGTGCCAGCAGTTCCGCCGGCGGGGGGTTTACCTTAGCAGATACGCAGTATTTT.

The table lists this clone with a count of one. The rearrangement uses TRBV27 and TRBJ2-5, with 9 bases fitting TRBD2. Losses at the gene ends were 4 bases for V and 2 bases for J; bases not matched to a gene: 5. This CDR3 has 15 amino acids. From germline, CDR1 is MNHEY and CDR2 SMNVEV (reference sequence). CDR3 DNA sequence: TGTGCCAGCAGTTGGGGGCGGGGGGGACAAGAGACCCAGTACTTC. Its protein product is CASSWGRGGQETQYF.

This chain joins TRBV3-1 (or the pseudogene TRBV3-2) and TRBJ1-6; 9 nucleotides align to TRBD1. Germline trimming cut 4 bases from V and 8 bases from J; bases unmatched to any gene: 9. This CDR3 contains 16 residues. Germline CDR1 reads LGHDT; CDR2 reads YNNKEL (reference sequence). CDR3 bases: TGTGCCAGCAGCCTAAACATCCGGGACAGGGATTCACCCCTCCACTTT. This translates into CASSLNIRDRDSPLHF.

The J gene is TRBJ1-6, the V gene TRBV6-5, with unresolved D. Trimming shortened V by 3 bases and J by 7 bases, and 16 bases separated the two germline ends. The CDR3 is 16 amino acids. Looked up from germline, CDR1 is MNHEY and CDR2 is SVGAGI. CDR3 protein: CASSYKRFTGNSPLHF. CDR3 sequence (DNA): TGTGCCAGCAGTTATAAGCGGTTTACGGGGAATTCACCCCTCCACTTT.

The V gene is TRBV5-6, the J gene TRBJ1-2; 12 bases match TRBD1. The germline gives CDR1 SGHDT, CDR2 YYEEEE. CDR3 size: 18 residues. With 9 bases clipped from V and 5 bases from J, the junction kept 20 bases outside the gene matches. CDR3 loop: CATRSPPGRDRGPYGYTF. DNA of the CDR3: TGTGCCACTCGAAGTCCCCCGGGCCGGGACAGGGGGCCTTATGGCTACACCTTC.

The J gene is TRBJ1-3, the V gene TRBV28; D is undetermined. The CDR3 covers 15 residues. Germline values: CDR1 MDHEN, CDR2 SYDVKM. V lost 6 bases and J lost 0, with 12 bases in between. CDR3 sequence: CASSPEGPSGNTIYF. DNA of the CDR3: TGTGCCAGCAGCCCCGAGGGCCCCTCTGGAAACACCATATATTTT.